Sequencing of this T cell receptor beta chain was carried out in a study of Graves' ophthalmopathy and Graves' hyperthyroidism. Amplified material comprised TCR beta CDR3 regions derived from RNA transcripts. Amplification began with first-round RT-PCR using HTBI primers, then second-round multiplex PCR was performed. One entry per CDR3 protein results from TCRdb running MiXCR on the multiplex PCR reads. The sample carries over 450,000 distinct CDR3 sequences, 14% recorded once. There are many counts of this clonotype. The antigen is not known. Overall study results and limits: Cross-validated, the 13-signature model showed 87.88%/81.08% sensitivity/specificity, and 80%/75% in the test set. Among expanded thyroid clonotypes above 0.001 frequency, most also occurred in blood.

Ophthalmopathy was moderately-to-severely active, CAS at least 3, NOSPECS at least 4, lasting under 3 months. Trimming pared 6 bases from V and 2 bases from J, leaving 13 bases between. Germline values: CDR1 MDHEN, CDR2 SYDVKM. The CDR3 sequence is 14 residues long. The genes are TRBV28 and TRBJ2-5; D is possibly TRBD2 (6 bases). Sequencing was performed on blood. This clonotype originated in a woman aged 30 to 39 with Graves' ophthalmopathy. The CDR3 DNA is TGTGCCAGCAGCCCCGGGACTTTTCAAGAGACCCAGTACTTC. Residues: CASSPGTFQETQYF. The full variable domain, rest sourced from reference TRBV28 and TRBJ2-5, is DVKVTQSSRYLVKRTGEKVFLECVQDMDHENMFWYRQDPGLGLRLIYFSYDVKMKEKGDIPEGYSVSREKKERFSLILESASTNQTSMYLCASSPGTFQETQYFGPGTRLLVL.